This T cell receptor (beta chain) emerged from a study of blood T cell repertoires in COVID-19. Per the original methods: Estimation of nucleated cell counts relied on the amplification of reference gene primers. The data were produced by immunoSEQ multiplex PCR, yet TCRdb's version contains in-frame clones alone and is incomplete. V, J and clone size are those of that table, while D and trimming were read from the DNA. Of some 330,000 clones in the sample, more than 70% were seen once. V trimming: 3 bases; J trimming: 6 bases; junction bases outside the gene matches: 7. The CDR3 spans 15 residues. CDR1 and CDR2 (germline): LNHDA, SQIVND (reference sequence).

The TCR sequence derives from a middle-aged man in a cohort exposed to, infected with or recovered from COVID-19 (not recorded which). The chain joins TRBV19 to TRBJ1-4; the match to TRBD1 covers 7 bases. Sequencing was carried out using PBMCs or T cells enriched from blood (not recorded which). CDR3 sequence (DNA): TGTGCCAGTAGTATCACCGGGACAGCGGATGAAAAACTGTTTTTT. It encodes CASSITGTADEKLFF.